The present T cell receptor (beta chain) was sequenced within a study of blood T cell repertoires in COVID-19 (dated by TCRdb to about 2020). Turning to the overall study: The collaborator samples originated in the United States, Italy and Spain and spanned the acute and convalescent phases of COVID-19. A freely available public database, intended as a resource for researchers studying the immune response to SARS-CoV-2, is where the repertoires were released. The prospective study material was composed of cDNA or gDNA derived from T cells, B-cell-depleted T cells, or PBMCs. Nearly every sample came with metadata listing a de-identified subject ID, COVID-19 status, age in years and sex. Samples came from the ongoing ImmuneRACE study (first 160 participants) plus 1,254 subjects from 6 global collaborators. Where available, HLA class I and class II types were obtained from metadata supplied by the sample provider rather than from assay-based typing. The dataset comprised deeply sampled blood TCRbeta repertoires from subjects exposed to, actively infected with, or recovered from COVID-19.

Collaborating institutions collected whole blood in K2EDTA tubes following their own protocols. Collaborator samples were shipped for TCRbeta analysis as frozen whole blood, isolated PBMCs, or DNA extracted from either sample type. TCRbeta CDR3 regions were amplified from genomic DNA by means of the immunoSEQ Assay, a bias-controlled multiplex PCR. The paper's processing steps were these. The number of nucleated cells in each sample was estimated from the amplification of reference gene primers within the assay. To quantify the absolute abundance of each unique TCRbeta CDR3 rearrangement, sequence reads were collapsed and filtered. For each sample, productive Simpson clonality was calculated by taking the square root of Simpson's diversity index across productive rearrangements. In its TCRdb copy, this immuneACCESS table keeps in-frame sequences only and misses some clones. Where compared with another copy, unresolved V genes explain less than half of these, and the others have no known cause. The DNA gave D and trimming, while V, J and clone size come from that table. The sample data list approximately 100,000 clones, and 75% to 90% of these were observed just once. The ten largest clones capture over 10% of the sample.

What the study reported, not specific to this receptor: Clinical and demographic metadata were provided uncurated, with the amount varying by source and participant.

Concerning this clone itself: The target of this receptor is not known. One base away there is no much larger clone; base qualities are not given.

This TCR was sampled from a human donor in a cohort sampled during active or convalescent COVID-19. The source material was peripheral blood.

This receptor carries the CDR3 CASSLTATYEQYF. Here is the DNA: TGTGCCAGCAGCCTGACAGCAACCTACGAGCAGTACTTC. The sequence links TRBV3-1 (or the pseudogene TRBV3-2) to TRBJ2-7; the D gene is possibly TRBD1, with 5 bases matching. Trimming takes 4 bases from V and 2 bases from J, and the germline ends sit 9 bases apart. The germline V gene (reference sequence) yields LGHDT for CDR1 and YNNKEL for CDR2. The CDR3, from cysteine to phenylalanine, totals 13 residues. Only the CDR3 part of the read is kept: 39 bases, read in frame from the first base.